These 19 T cell receptor beta chains originate from one sample sequenced in a study of blood T cell repertoires in COVID-19. The repertoire was sequenced with immunoSEQ multiplex PCR; TCRdb's copy has only in-frame clones and lacks some. The sample yields fewer than 200,000 clones, approximately 80% seen once. Material for sequencing was peripheral blood. All receptors derive from a man between 60 and 75 years old with acute or convalescent COVID-19.

The CDR3 spells CASTPPGSGGAGTQYF. The CDR3 nucleotides read TGTGCCAGCACCCCGCCGGGGAGCGGGGGGGCCGGTACGCAGTATTTT. V gene TRBV27 combines with J gene TRBJ2-3; 10 nucleotides line up with TRBD2. Germline CDR1 and CDR2: MNHEY and SMNVEV (reference sequence). The length of the CDR3 is 16 residues. Trimming at V came to 7 bases and at J to 8 bases, leaving 15 bases not matched to a gene.

The chain recombines TRBV7-8 with TRBJ2-1; 11 positions match TRBD1. Germline loops: CDR1 SGHVS, CDR2 FQNEAQ. This CDR3 comprises 15 residues. Trimming took 1 base from V and 9 from J; bases not matched to a gene: 5. The CDR3 loop is CASSLVGQGASEQFF. The CDR3 region has the DNA TGTGCCAGCAGCTTAGTCGGACAGGGGGCCAGTGAGCAGTTCTTC. The whole variable domain, remainder taken from reference TRBV7-8 and TRBJ2-1, is GAGVSQSPRYKVAKRGQDVALRCDPISGHVSLFWYQQALGQGPEFLTYFQNEAQLDKSGLPSDRFFAERPEGSVSTLKIQRTQQEDSAVYLCASSLVGQGASEQFFGPGTRLTVL.

This chain links TRBV12-5 with TRBJ1-3, with TRBD1 matching over 7 bases. The germline CDR1 and CDR2 sequences are LGHNT and FRNRAP. CDR3 length equals 14 residues. The V segment lost 5 bases and the J segment 4 bases; nucleotides outside the gene matches: 5. CDR3 in DNA: TGTGCTAGTGGTCTAGGGACAGAAGGAAACACCATATATTTT. Protein product: CASGLGTEGNTIYF.

About this clone: Sequence at one end of the junction differs from germline and may be a read error. The rearrangement joins TRBV6-4 to TRBJ2-1; possible D gene TRBD2, 7 bases. The CDR3 has 15 amino acids. Germline V gene sequence: CDR1 MRHNA, CDR2 SNTAGT. The CDR3, as DNA: TGTGCCAGCAGTGACTCGTGGGGGGGCTACGATGAGCAGTTCTTC. Encoded protein: CASSDSWGGYDEQFF.

The sample holds one count of this clone. This chain links TRBV7-8 with TRBJ2-3, with D unclear. Germline lookup yields CDR1 SGHVS and CDR2 FQNEAQ. CDR3 size: 13 residues. V was cut by 3 bases and J by 3 bases, with 7 bases left in between. The DNA for the CDR3 is TGTGCCAGCAGCTTCGGTCGAACAGATACGCAGTATTTT. Amino acids: CASSFGRTDTQYF.

This chain links TRBV6-5 with TRBJ2-5, with 10 bases that match TRBD1. CDR1 MNHEY and CDR2 SVGAGI come from the germline V gene. This CDR3 spans 15 amino acids. The J segment lost 1 base and the V segment lost 6 bases, leaving 5 bases of the junction unmatched. This chain's CDR3 is CASRAGQGFQETQYF. The CDR3 DNA reads TGTGCCAGCAGGGCGGGACAGGGGTTCCAAGAGACCCAGTACTTC.

This chain links TRBV5-6 with TRBJ2-2, with D tentatively TRBD1 (5 bases). The V and J ends lost 1 base and 4 bases respectively, with 5 bases between them. From germline, CDR1 is SGHDT and CDR2 YYEEEE. This CDR3 spans 13 amino acids. The CDR3 protein is CASSLTGTGELFF. In DNA, the CDR3 is TGTGCCAGCAGCTTGACAGGCACCGGGGAGCTGTTTTTT.

J is TRBJ1-6 and V is TRBV30; D is possibly TRBD1 (5 bases). With 3 bases removed from V and 2 bases from J, the gap between germline ends came to 11 bases. This CDR3 contains 15 residues. Germline CDR1 is GTSNPN and CDR2 is SVGIG (reference sequence). As DNA, the CDR3 is TGTGCCTGGAGCGAACCAGGGCCCTATAATTCACCCCTCCACTTT. It specifies CAWSEPGPYNSPLHF.

The rearrangement links TRBV15 to TRBJ2-3; a possible D gene is TRBD1 (6 bases). The V and J ends lost 0 bases and 2 bases respectively, with 15 bases between them. Germline V lookup: CDR1 LNHNV, CDR2 YYDKDF (reference sequence). The CDR3 has 17 amino acids. The CDR3 bases are TGTGCCACCAGCAGAGATGTTGCAGGGGATTTCACAGATACGCAGTATTTT. This translates into CATSRDVAGDFTDTQYF.

This clone has just a few counts. The chain carries TRBV10-3 and TRBJ1-2, with 8 bases matching TRBD1. Germline V CDR1 and CDR2: ENHRY, SYGVKD. With 4 bases clipped from V and 4 bases from J, the junction kept 11 bases outside the gene matches. The CDR3 consists of 16 residues. CDR3 in amino acids: CAISVLPGQDLYGYTF. DNA for the CDR3: TGTGCCATCAGTGTTCTTCCGGGACAGGACCTCTATGGCTACACCTTC.

A few counts support this clone. The chain recombines TRBV7-2 with TRBJ1-1, with D possibly being TRBD1 (6 bases). The CDR3 extends over 15 amino acids. V lost 5 bases and J 1 base, leaving 14 bases between the germline ends. The germline CDR1 and CDR2 sequences are SGHTA and FQGNSA. CDR3 sequence: CASSPTGQRNTEAFF. Written as DNA, the CDR3 is TGTGCCAGCAGCCCGACGGGACAACGGAACACTGAAGCTTTCTTT. Based on the CDR3 plus reference TRBV7-2 and TRBJ1-1, the full variable domain is GAGVSQSPSNKVTEKGKDVELRCDPISGHTALYWYRQSLGQGLEFLIYFQGNSAPDKSGLPSDRFSAERTGGSVSTLTIQRTQQEDSAVYLCASSPTGQRNTEAFFGQGTRLTVV.

The chain couples TRBV2 to TRBJ1-5, with D possibly matching TRBD1 (6 bases). The CDR3 contains 17 residues. Germline-derived CDR1 and CDR2 are SNHLY and FYNNEI. V lost 1 base to trimming and J lost 3 bases, with 16 bases between them. The DNA of the CDR3 is TGTGCCAGCAGTGAAGAAACAGGGCAAGACGACAATCAGCCCCAGCATTTT. Residues: CASSEETGQDDNQPQHF.

The chain employs TRBV5-6 and TRBJ2-7; TRBD1 is a possible D gene (5 bases). CDR3 length: 15 residues. Per germline, CDR1 SGHDT and CDR2 YYEEEE. Trimming cost V 0 bases and J 3 bases, with 13 bases left between them. CDR3 DNA sequence: TGTGCCAGCAGCTTGGTCGTACTGGGGCTCTACGAGCAGTACTTC. Amino acid sequence: CASSLVVLGLYEQYF.

The chain links TRBV4-3 to TRBJ1-1; 7 nucleotides align to TRBD1. Germline assignment: CDR1 LGHNA and CDR2 YSLEER. The length of the CDR3 is 15 residues. V was pared by 4 bases and J by 4 bases, with 9 bases of the junction left unmatched. Here the CDR3 reads CASSPITGVGTEAFF. The CDR3 nucleotides are TGCGCCAGCAGCCCAATCACAGGGGTGGGCACTGAAGCTTTCTTT.

This clone was observed a handful of times. The chain joins TRBV4-3 to TRBJ2-4; weak D call: TRBD1 (6 bases). Germline lookup yields CDR1 LGHNA and CDR2 YSLEER. CDR3 length: 13 amino acids. The V and J ends lost 0 bases and 8 bases respectively, with 8 bases between them. The CDR3 coding sequence is TGCGCCAGCAGCCAAGATCAGGGGTACATTCAGTACTTC. As protein: CASSQDQGYIQYF.

V gene TRBV6-6 combines with J gene TRBJ2-2, with D possibly being TRBD1 (6 bases). The length of the CDR3 is 17 residues. Trimming cost V 7 bases and J 4 bases, with 22 bases left between them. Germline V gene data show CDR1 as MNHNY and CDR2 as SVGAGI (reference sequence). The CDR3 sequence: CASTRLQGAARTGELFF. CDR3 coding DNA: TGTGCCAGCACTCGACTACAGGGCGCGGCCCGCACCGGGGAGCTGTTTTTT.

This clone was counted only a few times. This chain joins TRBV5-4 and TRBJ1-2, with D possibly TRBD1 on 5 matching bases. This CDR3 has 14 residues. The V end lost 0 bases, the J end lost 6 bases, and 12 bases lay between the germline ends. Germline CDR1 is SGHNT and CDR2 is YYREEE (reference sequence). The CDR3 sequence is CASSLDPGDDGYTF. The CDR3, as DNA: TGTGCCAGCAGCTTGGACCCGGGGGACGATGGCTACACCTTC.

The chain has TRBV30 and TRBJ1-5, with D unresolved. V was cut by 1 base and J by 4 bases, with 11 bases left in between. This CDR3 contains 14 residues. Germline CDR1 is GTSNPN and CDR2 is SVGIG (reference sequence). The CDR3 here is CAWSETVQNQPQHF. DNA of the CDR3: TGTGCCTGGAGTGAAACTGTACAGAATCAGCCCCAGCATTTT.

The rearrangement uses TRBV19 and TRBJ1-5; the match to TRBD1 covers 12 bases. Germline V gene data show CDR1 as LNHDA and CDR2 as SQIVND (reference sequence). The CDR3 is 17 amino acids. The V segment lost 8 bases and the J segment 3 bases; nucleotides outside the gene matches: 11. CDR3 DNA: TGTGCCAGTCGGGACAGGGGGCTTCGGAATAACAATCAGCCCCAGCATTTT. This gives the protein CASRDRGLRNNNQPQHF.